Listed below are T cell receptor beta chains from one sample, sequenced in a study of identical twins. TCRdb called the 5' RACE reads again in MiXCR, with one record for every CDR3 protein. The table has about 210,000 distinct CDR3 sequences, roughly 10% seen once. The sequenced material came from memory (CD45RO+) T cells sorted from blood. The source is a young woman in good health. Each CDR3 is given with its conserved first and last residue. A D gene is named only where the DNA matches it firmly. Part of the rows lack a size; the others show once, few, many or a class for expanded clones.

TRBV11-3	NA	few	TRBJ2-3	TGTGCCAGCAGCCGAGGGACCTATGCCACAGATACGCAGTATTTT	CASSRGTYATDTQYF
TRBV7-2	NA	few	TRBJ1-2	TGTGCCAGCAGCTTGGGACGGACTAACTATGGCTACACCTTC	CASSLGRTNYGYTF
TRBV5-1	TRBD1	many	TRBJ1-4	TGCGCCAGCTGGACCGCGAAGCCGGAGACAGGGAATGAAAAACTGTTTTTT	CASWTAKPETGNEKLFF
TRBV5-1	NA	many	TRBJ2-1	TGCGCCAGCAGTACACAGGCGAGCTCCTACAATGAGCAGTTCTTC	CASSTQASSYNEQFF
TRBV28	NA	few	TRBJ2-3	TGTGCCAGCAGTTTAGTTGGGGTCTCAGATACGCAGTATTTT	CASSLVGVSDTQYF
TRBV4-1	TRBD1	NA	TRBJ1-1	TGCGCCAGCAGCCATACGGACAGGACTAACACTGAAGCTTTCTTT	CASSHTDRTNTEAFF
TRBV5-1	TRBD1	NA	TRBJ1-1	TGCGCCAGCGGCAGGGGGAGGGACACTGAAGCTTTCTTT	CASGRGRDTEAFF
TRBV29-1	NA	NA	TRBJ1-1	TGCAGCGTCAGGGGCCCTGAAGCTTTCTTT	CSVRGPEAFF
TRBV27	TRBD2	few	TRBJ2-5	TGTGCCAGCAGTAGGTCGGCTAGCGGGCCACCACGGTCCCAGTACTTC	CASSRSASGPPRSQYF
TRBV4-2	NA	NA	TRBJ2-1	TGTGCCAGCAGCCAGGGGTCGAGCTCCTACAATGAGCAGTTCTTC	CASSQGSSSYNEQFF
TRBV5-1	NA	many	TRBJ2-2	TGCGCCAGCAGTCCTGCGGGTCCGACCGGGGAGCTGTTTTTT	CASSPAGPTGELFF
TRBV4-3	TRBD1	few	TRBJ2-2	TGCGCCAGCAGCCGGATGGGGACAGGGTACACCGGGGAGCTGTTTTTT	CASSRMGTGYTGELFF
TRBV14	NA	few	TRBJ2-4	TGTGCCAGCAGCCAAGGGAACAAAAACATTCAGTACTTC	CASSQGNKNIQYF
TRBV18	NA	few	TRBJ2-3	TGTGCCAGCTCCGAGCAGGGACCCACGGTCCCAGATACGCAGTATTTT	CASSEQGPTVPDTQYF
TRBV25-1	TRBD1	few	TRBJ1-2	TGTGCCAGCCAGGGACAGGGGGTCGGTGGCTACACCTTC	CASQGQGVGGYTF
TRBV6-2/TRBV6-3	NA	NA	TRBJ2-3	TGTGCCAGCAGTTCCGTGGATACGCAGTATTTT	CASSSVDTQYF
TRBV7-7	NA	few	TRBJ2-2	TGTGCCAGCAGCTTAGATGCTGGCGGGGAGCTGTTTTTT	CASSLDAGGELFF
TRBV18	NA	NA	TRBJ1-1	TGTGCCAGCTCGGGGACGGACCGAAACTCTGAAGCTTTCTTT	CASSGTDRNSEAFF
TRBV5-4	TRBD2	NA	TRBJ2-3	TGTGCCAGCAGCTTGAGGGAACTAGCGGGAGCAGATACGCAGTATTTT	CASSLRELAGADTQYF
TRBV6-5	NA	NA	TRBJ1-6	TGTGCCAGCAGTTATGTGGTCCCCACTAGCTCCTATAATTCACCCCTCCACTTT	CASSYVVPTSSYNSPLHF
TRBV20-1	TRBD1	few	TRBJ2-7	TGCAGTGCAACCGCCGGGACAGCCTACGAGCAGTACTTC	CSATAGTAYEQYF
TRBV5-1	TRBD2	NA	TRBJ2-3	TGCGCCAGCAGCCCAAGAGCGGGAAGCACAGATACGCAGTATTTT	CASSPRAGSTDTQYF
TRBV7-2	NA	few	TRBJ1-1	TGTGCCAGCAGCTTAAATGGGGAATACACTGAAGCTTTCTTT	CASSLNGEYTEAFF
TRBV5-6	NA	few	TRBJ1-5	TGTGCCAGCAGCTTCGGGGGGCAGGGAAGTCAGCCCCAGCATTTT	CASSFGGQGSQPQHF
TRBV12-3/TRBV12-4	NA	NA	TRBJ2-6	TGTGCCAGCAGCCCCACCTCTGGGGCCAACGTCCTGACTTTC	CASSPTSGANVLTF
TRBV7-2	TRBD1	few	TRBJ2-4	TGTGCCAGCAGCTTCCGACAGGGGCGGAACATTCAGTACTTC	CASSFRQGRNIQYF
TRBV12-5	NA	NA	TRBJ1-2	TGTGCTAGTGGTTTGGGTGGGGGCTACACCTTC	CASGLGGGYTF
TRBV5-1	NA	NA	TRBJ1-2	TGCGCCAGCAGCTTCTCCGTCGATGGCTACACCTTC	CASSFSVDGYTF
TRBV7-9	TRBD2	many	TRBJ2-1	TGTGCCAGCAGCTTAGACGGGCGGGAGGATGAGCAGTTCTTC	CASSLDGREDEQFF
TRBV6-2/TRBV6-3	TRBD1	few	TRBJ2-7	TGTGCCAGCACCTCCCCGCCGGGACAGAGCGCTGTGGAGCAGTACTTC	CASTSPPGQSAVEQYF
TRBV30	NA	few	TRBJ1-1	TGTGCCTGGAGTAGGGGATCCCCAGGAGCTTTCTTT	CAWSRGSPGAFF
TRBV9	NA	few	TRBJ1-5	TGTGCCAGCAGCGTAGGAGGGGGAAGCAATCAAGTCCAGCATTTT	CASSVGGGSNQVQHF
TRBV5-1	TRBD2	many	TRBJ2-1	TGCGCCAGCAGCTTGGTCGGGACTAGCGGGATGAATGAGCAGTTCTTC	CASSLVGTSGMNEQFF
TRBV7-3	NA	few	TRBJ1-2	TGTGCCAGCAGCTTCCAGGGCGGCTATGGCTACACCTTC	CASSFQGGYGYTF
TRBV7-9	NA	NA	TRBJ2-2	TGTGCCAGCAGCTTACAAATCGGGGGAGTCGGGGAGCTGTTTTTT	CASSLQIGGVGELFF
TRBV20-1	NA	NA	TRBJ2-3	TGCAGTGCTAGAGTAGCGGAGAGCACAGATACGCAGTATTTT	CSARVAESTDTQYF
TRBV6-5	NA	NA	TRBJ2-3	TGTGCCAGCAGTTCCAGATTAAGGGGTACAACAGATACGCAGTATTTT	CASSSRLRGTTDTQYF
TRBV6-1	NA	many	TRBJ1-2	TGTGCCAGCAGTGAGGGGGACTATGGCTACACCTTC	CASSEGDYGYTF
TRBV7-9	NA	NA	TRBJ2-2	TGTGCCAGCAGGAAAGACAGGGAGGCCGGGGAGCTGTTTTTT	CASRKDREAGELFF
TRBV5-6	NA	few	TRBJ2-3	TGTGCCAGCAGCTCCTTAGTAAGACTAGGAGGCACAGATACGCAGTATTTT	CASSSLVRLGGTDTQYF
TRBV12-3/TRBV12-4	TRBD2	once	TRBJ2-5	TGTGCCAGCAGGAAAGGACTAGCCAGTGTGGAGACCCAGTACTTC	CASRKGLASVETQYF
TRBV7-6	NA	many	TRBJ2-7	TGTGCCAGCAGCTTCGGCGAGACGGGATACGAGCAGTACTTC	CASSFGETGYEQYF